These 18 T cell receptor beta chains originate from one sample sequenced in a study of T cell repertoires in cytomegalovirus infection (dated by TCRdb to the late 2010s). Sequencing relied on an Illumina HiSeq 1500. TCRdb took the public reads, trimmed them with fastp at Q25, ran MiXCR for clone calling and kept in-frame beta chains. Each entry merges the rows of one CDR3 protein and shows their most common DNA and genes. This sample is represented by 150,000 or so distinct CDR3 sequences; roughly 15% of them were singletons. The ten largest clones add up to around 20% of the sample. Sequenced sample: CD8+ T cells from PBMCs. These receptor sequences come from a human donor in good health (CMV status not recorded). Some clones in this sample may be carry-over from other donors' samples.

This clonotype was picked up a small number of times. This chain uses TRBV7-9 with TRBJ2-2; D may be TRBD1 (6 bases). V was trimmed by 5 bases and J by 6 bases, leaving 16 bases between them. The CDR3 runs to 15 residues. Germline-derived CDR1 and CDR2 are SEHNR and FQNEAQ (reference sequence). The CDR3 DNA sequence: TGTGCCAGCAGCACCCGGGACACGCCCTCCGGGGAGCTGTTTTTT. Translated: CASSTRDTPSGELFF. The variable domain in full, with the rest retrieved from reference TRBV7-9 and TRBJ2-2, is DTGVSQNPRHKITKRGQNVTFRCDPISEHNRLYWYRQTLGQGPEFLTYFQNEAQLEKSRLLSDRFSAERPKGSFSTLEIQRTEQGDSAMYLCASSTRDTPSGELFFGEGSRLTVL.

The CDR3 nucleotides read TGTGCCAGCAGCTTCGGTAGCGAGGAGACCCAGTACTTC. Its protein product is CASSFGSEETQYF. This chain uses TRBV7-9 with TRBJ2-5; D possibly corresponds to TRBD2 (5 bases). This CDR3 comprises 13 residues. Germline CDR1 reads SEHNR; CDR2 reads FQNEAQ (reference sequence). Trimming stripped 3 bases from V and 5 bases from J, with 10 bases between.

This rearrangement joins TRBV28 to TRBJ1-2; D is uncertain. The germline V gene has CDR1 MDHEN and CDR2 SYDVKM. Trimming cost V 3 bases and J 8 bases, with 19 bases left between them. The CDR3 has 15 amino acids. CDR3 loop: CASSFYGETNKGYTF. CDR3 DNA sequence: TGTGCCAGCAGTTTTTATGGAGAAACAAACAAAGGCTACACCTTC.

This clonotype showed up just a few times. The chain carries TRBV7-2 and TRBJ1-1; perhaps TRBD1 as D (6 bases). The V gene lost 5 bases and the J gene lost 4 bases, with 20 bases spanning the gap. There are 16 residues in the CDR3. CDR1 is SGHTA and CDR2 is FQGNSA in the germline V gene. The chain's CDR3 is CASSMLGGDFITEAFF. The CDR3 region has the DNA TGTGCCAGCAGCATGCTGGGGGGCGATTTTATCACTGAAGCTTTCTTT.

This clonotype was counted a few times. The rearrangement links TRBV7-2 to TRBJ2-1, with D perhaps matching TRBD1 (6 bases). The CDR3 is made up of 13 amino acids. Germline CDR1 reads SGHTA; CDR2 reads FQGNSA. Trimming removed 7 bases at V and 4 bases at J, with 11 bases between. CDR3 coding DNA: TGTGCCAGCACCGGAGGACAGTACAATGAGCAGTTCTTC. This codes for CASTGGQYNEQFF.

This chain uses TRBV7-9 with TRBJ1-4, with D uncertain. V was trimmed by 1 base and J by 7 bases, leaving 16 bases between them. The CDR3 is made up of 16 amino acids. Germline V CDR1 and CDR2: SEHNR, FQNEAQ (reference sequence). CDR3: CASSLGLQALAEKLFF. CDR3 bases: TGTGCCAGCAGCTTAGGGCTTCAGGCGTTGGCTGAAAAACTGTTTTTT.

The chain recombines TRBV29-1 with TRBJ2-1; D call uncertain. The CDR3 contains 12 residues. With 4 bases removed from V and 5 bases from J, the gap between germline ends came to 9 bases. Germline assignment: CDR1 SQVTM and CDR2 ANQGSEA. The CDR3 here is CSVAVINNEQFF. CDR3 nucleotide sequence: TGCAGCGTTGCGGTCATTAACAATGAGCAGTTCTTC.

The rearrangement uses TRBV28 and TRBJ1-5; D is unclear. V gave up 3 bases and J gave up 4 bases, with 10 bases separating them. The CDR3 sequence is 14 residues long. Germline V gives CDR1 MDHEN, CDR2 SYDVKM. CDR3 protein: CASSFPVGNQPQHF. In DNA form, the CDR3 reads TGTGCCAGCAGTTTTCCAGTGGGGAATCAGCCCCAGCATTTT.

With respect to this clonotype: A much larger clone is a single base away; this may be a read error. The DNA of the CDR3 is TGTGCCAGCAGCTTAGTCGCAGGGAAAAAGGCCGGGGAGCTGTTTTTT. Translation: CASSLVAGKKAGELFF. This sequence joins TRBV7-6 and TRBJ2-2, with D maybe TRBD1 (5 bases). Germline CDR1 SGHVS, CDR2 FNYEAQ. The CDR3 is made up of 16 amino acids. The V gene lost 1 base and the J gene lost 6 bases, with 15 bases spanning the gap.

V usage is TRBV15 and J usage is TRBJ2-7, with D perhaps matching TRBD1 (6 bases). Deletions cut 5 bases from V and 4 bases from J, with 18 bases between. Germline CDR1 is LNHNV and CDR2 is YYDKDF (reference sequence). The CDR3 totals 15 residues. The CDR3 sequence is CATSPWTATIYEQYF. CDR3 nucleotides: TGTGCCACCAGCCCTTGGACAGCCACAATTTACGAGCAGTACTTC.

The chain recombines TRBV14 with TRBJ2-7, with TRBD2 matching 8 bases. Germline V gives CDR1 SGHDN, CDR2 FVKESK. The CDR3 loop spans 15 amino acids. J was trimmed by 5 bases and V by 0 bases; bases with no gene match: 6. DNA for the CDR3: TGTGCCAGCAGCCAAGATAGCGGGGACTCGGACGAGCAGTACTTC. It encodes CASSQDSGDSDEQYF.

The CDR3 loop reads CASSYLEGGPEAFF. In nucleotides, the CDR3 is TGTGCCAGCAGCTATCTCGAAGGGGGCCCTGAAGCTTTCTTT. The V gene is TRBV7-2, the J gene TRBJ1-1; 7 bases match TRBD1. The CDR3 spans 14 residues. The germline CDR1 and CDR2 sequences are SGHTA and FQGNSA. V lost 4 bases and J lost 6; bases outside the gene matches: 8.

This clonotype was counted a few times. CDR3 residues: CASSGRGTYEQYF. The CDR3 DNA follows: TGTGCCAGCAGTGGACGGGGGACCTACGAGCAGTACTTC. The chain combines TRBV6-2 or TRBV6-3 with TRBJ2-7; D might be TRBD2 (6 bases). The CDR3 spans 13 residues. Germline V CDR1 and CDR2: MNHEY, SVGEGT. V lost 5 bases and J 2 bases, leaving 10 bases between the germline ends.

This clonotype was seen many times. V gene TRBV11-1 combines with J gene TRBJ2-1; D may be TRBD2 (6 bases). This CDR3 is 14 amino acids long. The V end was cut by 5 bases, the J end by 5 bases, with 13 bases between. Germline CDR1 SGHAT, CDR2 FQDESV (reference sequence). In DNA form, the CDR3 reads TGTGCCAGCAGCGGACTAAGTTCCAACAATGAGCAGTTCTTC. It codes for CASSGLSSNNEQFF.

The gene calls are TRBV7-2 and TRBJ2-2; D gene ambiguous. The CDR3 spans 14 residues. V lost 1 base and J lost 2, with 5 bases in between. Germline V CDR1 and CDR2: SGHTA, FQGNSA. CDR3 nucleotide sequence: TGTGCCAGCAGCTTAGTACTAAACACCGGGGAGCTGTTTTTT. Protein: CASSLVLNTGELFF.

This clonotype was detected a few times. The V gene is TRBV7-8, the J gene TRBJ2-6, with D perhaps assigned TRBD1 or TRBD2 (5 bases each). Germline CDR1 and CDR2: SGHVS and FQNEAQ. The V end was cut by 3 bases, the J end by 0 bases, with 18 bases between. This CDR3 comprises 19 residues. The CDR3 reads CASSLGPWQGYSGANVLTF. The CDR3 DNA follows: TGTGCCAGCAGCTTGGGACCATGGCAGGGCTACTCTGGGGCCAACGTCCTGACTTTC.

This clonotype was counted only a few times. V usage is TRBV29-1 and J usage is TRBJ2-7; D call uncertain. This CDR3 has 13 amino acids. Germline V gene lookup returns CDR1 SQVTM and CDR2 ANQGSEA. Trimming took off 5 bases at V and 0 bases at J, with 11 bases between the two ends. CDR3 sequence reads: CSVMEENSYEQYF. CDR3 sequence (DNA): TGCAGCGTTATGGAAGAAAACTCCTACGAGCAGTACTTC.

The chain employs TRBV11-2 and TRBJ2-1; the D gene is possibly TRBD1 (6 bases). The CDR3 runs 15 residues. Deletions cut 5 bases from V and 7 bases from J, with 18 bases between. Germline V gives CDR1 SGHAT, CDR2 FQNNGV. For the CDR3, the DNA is TGTGCCAGCAGCCGCACAGGGCGTTTGGGTAATGAGCAGTTCTTC. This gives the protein CASSRTGRLGNEQFF.